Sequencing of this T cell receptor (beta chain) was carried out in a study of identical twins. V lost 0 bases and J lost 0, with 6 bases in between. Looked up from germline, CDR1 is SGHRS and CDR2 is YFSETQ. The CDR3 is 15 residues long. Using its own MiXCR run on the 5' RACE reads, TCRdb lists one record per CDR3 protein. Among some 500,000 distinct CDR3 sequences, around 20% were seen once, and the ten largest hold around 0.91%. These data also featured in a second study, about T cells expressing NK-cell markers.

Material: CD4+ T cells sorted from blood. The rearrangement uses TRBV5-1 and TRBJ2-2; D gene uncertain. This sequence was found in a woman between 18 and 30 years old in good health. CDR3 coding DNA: TGCGCCAGCAGCTTGGAGCTGGCGAACACCGGGGAGCTGTTTTTT. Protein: CASSLELANTGELFF.